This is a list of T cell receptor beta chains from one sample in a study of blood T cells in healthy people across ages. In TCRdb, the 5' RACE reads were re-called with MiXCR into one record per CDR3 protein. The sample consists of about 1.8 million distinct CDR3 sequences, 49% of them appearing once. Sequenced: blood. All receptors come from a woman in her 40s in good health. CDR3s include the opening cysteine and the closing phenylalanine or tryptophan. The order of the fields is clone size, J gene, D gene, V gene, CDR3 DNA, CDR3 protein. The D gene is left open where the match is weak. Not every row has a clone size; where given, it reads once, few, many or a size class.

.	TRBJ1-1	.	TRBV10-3	TGTGCCATCCTGAGCTCCCCCGAGGAAGCTGAAGCTTTCTTT	CAILSSPEEAEAFF
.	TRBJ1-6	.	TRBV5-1	TGCGCCAGCAGTTTCCGACCGAATTCACCCCTCCACTTT	CASSFRPNSPLHF
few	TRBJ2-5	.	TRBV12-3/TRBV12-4	TGTGCCAGCAGCCAGCACGTACAAGAGACCCAGTACTTC	CASSQHVQETQYF
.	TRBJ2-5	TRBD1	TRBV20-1	TGCAGTGCTTATTCAGGGGGTCAAGAGACCCAGTACTTC	CSAYSGGQETQYF
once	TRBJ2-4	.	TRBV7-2	TGTGCCAGCAGCCCAACGGCTGTTCTAGCCAAAAACATTCAGTACTTC	CASSPTAVLAKNIQYF
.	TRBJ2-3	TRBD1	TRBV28	TGTGCCAGCAGTTTGGACAGGGCGGGGGATACGCAGTATTTT	CASSLDRAGDTQYF
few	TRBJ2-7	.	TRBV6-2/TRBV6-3	TGTGCCAGCAGTTACCCCCAGACAGATTATACCTACGAGCAGTACTTC	CASSYPQTDYTYEQYF
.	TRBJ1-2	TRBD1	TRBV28	TGTGCCAGCAGTGCCCCGGGACAGGGTGATCATGGCTACACCTTC	CASSAPGQGDHGYTF
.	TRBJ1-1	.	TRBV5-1	TGCGCCAGCAGCTTACAGGGCTTCACTGAAGCTTTCTTT	CASSLQGFTEAFF
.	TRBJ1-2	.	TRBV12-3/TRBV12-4	TGTGCCAGCAGTTTAGCCCCCGAAGGTAAATTTGGCTACACCTTC	CASSLAPEGKFGYTF
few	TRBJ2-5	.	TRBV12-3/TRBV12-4	TGTGCCAGCAGTCCAGGGTTTGGGGGAAAGACCCAGTACTTC	CASSPGFGGKTQYF
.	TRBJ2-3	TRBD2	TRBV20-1	TGCAGTGCTAGGTCCGGGACTAGCGGGGCCGGGAGGAGAGATACGCAGTATTTT	CSARSGTSGAGRRDTQYF
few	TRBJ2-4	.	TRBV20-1	TGCAGTGCTAGAGATCAGATCCTAGCCAAAAACATTCAGTACTTC	CSARDQILAKNIQYF
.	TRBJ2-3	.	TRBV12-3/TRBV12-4	TGTGCCAGCAGTCGTACGACAGTCACAGATACGCAGTATTTT	CASSRTTVTDTQYF
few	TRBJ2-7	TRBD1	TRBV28	TGTGCCAGCCGGGACAGGAGCTTCATGGAGCAGTACTTC	CASRDRSFMEQYF
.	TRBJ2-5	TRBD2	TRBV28	TGTGCCAGCAGTCCCTCAGTGGTAGCGGGGTTGGGAGAGACCCAGTACTTC	CASSPSVVAGLGETQYF
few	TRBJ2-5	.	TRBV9	TGTGCCAGCAATCAAGAAGGCTACCAAGAGACCCAGTACTTC	CASNQEGYQETQYF
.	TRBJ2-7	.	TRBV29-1	TGCAGCGTTGGAGAAATTATCGGCTCCCCGCAGTACTTC	CSVGEIIGSPQYF
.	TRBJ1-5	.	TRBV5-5	TGTGCCAGCAGCTTGTCAATTCCGAGTAATCAGCCCCAGCATTTT	CASSLSIPSNQPQHF
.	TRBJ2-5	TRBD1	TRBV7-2	TGTGCCAGCAGGAGGACAGGCCAGACCCAGTACTTC	CASRRTGQTQYF
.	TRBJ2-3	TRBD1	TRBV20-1	TGCAGTGCTAGAGGAGGAGGGACAGGTAGCACAGATACGCAGTATTTT	CSARGGGTGSTDTQYF
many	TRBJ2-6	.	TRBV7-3	TGTGCCAGCAGCTTACGAGGGGCTAGGGGGGCCAACGTCCTGACTTTC	CASSLRGARGANVLTF
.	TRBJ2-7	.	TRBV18	TGTGCCAGCTCACCAATACAGTTTTCCTACGAGCAGTACTTC	CASSPIQFSYEQYF
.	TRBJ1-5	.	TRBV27	TGTGCCAGCAGTCGTCGGGGGACCAATCAGCCCCAGCATTTT	CASSRRGTNQPQHF
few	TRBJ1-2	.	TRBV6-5	TGTGCCAGCACCCCGGGTCCCCAAGCTGGCTACACCTTC	CASTPGPQAGYTF
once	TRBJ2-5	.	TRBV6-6	TGTGCCAGCAGCCGAGGGGGGGGGCCACTCCAAGAGACCCAGTACTTC	CASSRGGGPLQETQYF
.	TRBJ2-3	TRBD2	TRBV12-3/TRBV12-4	TGTGCCAGCAGTTTCGACAGCGGACTAGAGGATACGCAGTATTTT	CASSFDSGLEDTQYF
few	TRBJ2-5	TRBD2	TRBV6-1	TGTGCCAGCAGTACCCTACTGCTAGCGGGGACCGCCGAGACCCAGTACTTC	CASSTLLLAGTAETQYF
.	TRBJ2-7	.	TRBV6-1	TGTGCCAGCAGACGTGAGGGGTGGGAGCAGTACTTC	CASRREGWEQYF
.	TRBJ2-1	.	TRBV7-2	TGTGCCAGCAGCGCCTCAGCCTCGGGGTGGTACAATGAGCAGTTCTTC	CASSASASGWYNEQFF
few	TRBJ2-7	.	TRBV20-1	TGCAGTGCCAAGACTCTGGGGGGCTACTACGAGCAGTACTTC	CSAKTLGGYYEQYF
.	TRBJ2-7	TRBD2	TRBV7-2	TGTGCCAGCAGCACAGGGGTAGCGGGGGGCGTACCCTACGAGCAGTACTTC	CASSTGVAGGVPYEQYF